This T cell receptor (beta chain) derives from a study of cytomegalovirus exposure and HLA in healthy donors. Study summary: Prior work identified about 120 million unique TCR beta sequences in around 170 million T cells.

A word on this clone: The target antigen is unknown.

Use of 60 Vbeta and 13 Jbeta primers characterized the PCR. This table comes from immunoSEQ multiplex PCR, and its TCRdb copy is limited to in-frame clones, with some not included. This table holds 140,000 to 150,000 clones. The germline V gene has CDR1 SGDLS and CDR2 YYNGEE. With V trimmed by 2 bases and J by 7 bases, 5 bases remained unmatched. This CDR3 has 15 residues. The study's findings and limits: A few CMV-associated chains were confirmed in vitro to be specific for CMV antigens. In terms of immune exposure information, only CMV serostatus was available.

The chain combines TRBV9 with TRBJ2-2, with 10 positions matching TRBD2. The source of this sequence is a male donor in good health and CMV-seronegative. The source material was PBMCs. The CDR3, as DNA: TGTGCCAGCAGCGTCCTAGCGGGAGAGGGCGGGGAGCTGTTTTTT. This gives the protein CASSVLAGEGGELFF. The full variable domain, its missing parts supplied by reference TRBV9 and TRBJ2-2, is DSGVTQTPKHLITATGQRVTLRCSPRSGDLSVYWYQQSLDQGLQFLIQYYNGEERAKGNILERFSAQQFPDLHSELNLSSLELGDSALYFCASSVLAGEGGELFFGEGSRLTVL.